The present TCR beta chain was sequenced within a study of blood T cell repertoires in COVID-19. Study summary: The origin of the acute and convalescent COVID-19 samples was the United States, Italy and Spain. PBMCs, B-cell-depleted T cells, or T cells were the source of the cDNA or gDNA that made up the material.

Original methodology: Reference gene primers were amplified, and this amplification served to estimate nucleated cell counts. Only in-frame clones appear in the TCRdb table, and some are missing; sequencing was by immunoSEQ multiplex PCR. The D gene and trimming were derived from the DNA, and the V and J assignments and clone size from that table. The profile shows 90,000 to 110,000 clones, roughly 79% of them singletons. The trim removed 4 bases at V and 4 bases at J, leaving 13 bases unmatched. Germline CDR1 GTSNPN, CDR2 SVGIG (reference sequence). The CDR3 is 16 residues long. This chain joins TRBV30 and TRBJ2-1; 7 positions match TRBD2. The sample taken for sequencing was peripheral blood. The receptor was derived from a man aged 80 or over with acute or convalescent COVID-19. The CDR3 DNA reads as TGTGCCTGGAAGACGGGTACTAGCGCGTTATACAATGAGCAGTTCTTC. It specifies CAWKTGTSALYNEQFF.